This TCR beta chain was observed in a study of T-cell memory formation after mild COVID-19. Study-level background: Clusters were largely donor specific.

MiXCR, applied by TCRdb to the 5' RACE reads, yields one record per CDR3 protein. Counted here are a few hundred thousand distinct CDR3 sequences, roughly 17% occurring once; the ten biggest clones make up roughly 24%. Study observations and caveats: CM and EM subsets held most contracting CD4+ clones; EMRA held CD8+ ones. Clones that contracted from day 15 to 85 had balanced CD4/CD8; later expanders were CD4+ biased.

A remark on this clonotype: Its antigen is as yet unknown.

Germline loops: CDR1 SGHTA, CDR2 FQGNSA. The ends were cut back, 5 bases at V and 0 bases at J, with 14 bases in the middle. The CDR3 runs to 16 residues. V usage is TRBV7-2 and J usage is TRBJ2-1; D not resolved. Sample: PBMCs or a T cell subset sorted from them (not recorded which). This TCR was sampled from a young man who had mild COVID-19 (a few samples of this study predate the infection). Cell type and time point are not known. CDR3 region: CASSLTAASSYNEQFF. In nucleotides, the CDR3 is TGTGCCAGCAGCCTTACAGCCGCAAGCTCCTACAATGAGCAGTTCTTC.